A single TCR beta chain is shown here with its context. The data originate from a study of OX40 agonist ivuxolimab in advanced cancers. Turning to the study itself: The patients' treatment was ivuxolimab, an agonistic anti-OX40 (CD134) antibody.

Assay: immunoSEQ multiplex PCR; the TCRdb copy retains only in-frame clones and omits some. The sample includes roughly 23,000 clones, about 83% of them seen just once. V shed 3 bases, J shed 5 bases, and the junction held 9 bases outside the gene matches. The germline gives CDR1 KGHSH, CDR2 LQKENI. The CDR3 has 16 amino acids. V gene TRBV18 combines with J gene TRBJ2-3; TRBD1 agrees at 9 bases. The receptor was derived from an adult with an advanced solid tumor such as melanoma, head and neck, liver or kidney cancer. Sequencing used CD4+ or CD8+ T cells sorted from blood, obtained in a trial of the OX40 agonist ivuxolimab. The chain's CDR3 is CASSPQTGGPKDTQYF. DNA for the CDR3: TGTGCCAGCTCACCGCAGACAGGGGGACCGAAAGATACGCAGTATTTT.